This T cell receptor (beta chain) is from a study of cytomegalovirus exposure and HLA in healthy donors. Study as a whole: A data release that came early held approximately 85 million unique TCRs from HLA-typed donors.

Per germline, CDR1 GTSNPN and CDR2 SVGIG (reference sequence). CDR3 length equals 11 residues. The V end was cut by 2 bases, the J end by 6 bases, with 7 bases between. The study ran its PCR with 60 Vbeta and 13 Jbeta primers. Assay: immunoSEQ multiplex PCR; the TCRdb copy retains only in-frame clones and omits some. The sample lists 95,000 to 100,000 clones; approximately 76% were seen once. General study results and limits: An apparent linkage of common viral pathogens to several of the most significant clusters emerged in a later analysis. Researchers counted roughly 150 TCR beta chains as cytomegalovirus-associated. Prediction of most subjects' HLA-A and HLA-B alleles by TCR beta sequences was reportedly accurate.

This clone was observed once. Its antigen is unidentified. The genes are TRBV30 and TRBJ1-2; no clear D gene. Sample: PBMCs. This receptor was taken from a man in his forties in good health and CMV-seronegative. The CDR3 region is CAWSSGNGYTF. The CDR3 DNA reads as TGTGCCTGGAGTTCGGGTAATGGCTACACCTTC.